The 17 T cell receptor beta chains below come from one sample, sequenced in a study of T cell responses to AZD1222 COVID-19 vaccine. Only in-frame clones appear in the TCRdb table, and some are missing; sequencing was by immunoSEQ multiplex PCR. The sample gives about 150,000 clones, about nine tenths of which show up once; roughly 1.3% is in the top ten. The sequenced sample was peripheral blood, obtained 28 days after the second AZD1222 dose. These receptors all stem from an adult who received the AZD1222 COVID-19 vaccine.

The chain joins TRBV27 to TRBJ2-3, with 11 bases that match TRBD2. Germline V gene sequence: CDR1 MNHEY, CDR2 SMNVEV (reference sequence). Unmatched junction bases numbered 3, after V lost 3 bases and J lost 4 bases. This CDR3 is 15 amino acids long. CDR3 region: CASSFSGGAADTQYF. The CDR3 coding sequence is TGTGCCAGCAGTTTTAGCGGGGGGGCTGCAGATACGCAGTATTTT.

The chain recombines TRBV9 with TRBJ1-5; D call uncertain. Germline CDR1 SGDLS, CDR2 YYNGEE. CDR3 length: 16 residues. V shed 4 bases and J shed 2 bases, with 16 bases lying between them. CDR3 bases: TGTGCCAGCAGCCCCGGGGTCGGGCAGGGCAATCAGCCCCAGCATTTT. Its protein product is CASSPGVGQGNQPQHF. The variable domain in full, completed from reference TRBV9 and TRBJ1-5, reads DSGVTQTPKHLITATGQRVTLRCSPRSGDLSVYWYQQSLDQGLQFLIQYYNGEERAKGNILERFSAQQFPDLHSELNLSSLELGDSALYFCASSPGVGQGNQPQHFGDGTRLSIL.

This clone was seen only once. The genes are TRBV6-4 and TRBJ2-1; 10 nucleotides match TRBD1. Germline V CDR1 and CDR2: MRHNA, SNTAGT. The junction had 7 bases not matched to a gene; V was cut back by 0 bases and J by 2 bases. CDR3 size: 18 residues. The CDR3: CASSDSGGGTGAYNEQFF. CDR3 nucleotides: TGTGCCAGCAGTGACTCAGGAGGAGGGACAGGGGCCTACAATGAGCAGTTCTTC.

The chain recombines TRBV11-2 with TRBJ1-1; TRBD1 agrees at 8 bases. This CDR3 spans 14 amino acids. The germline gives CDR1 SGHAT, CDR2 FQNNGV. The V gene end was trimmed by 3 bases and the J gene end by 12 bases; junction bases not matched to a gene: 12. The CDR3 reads CASSFRQSGGTTFF. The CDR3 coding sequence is TGTGCCAGCAGCTTTCGTCAATCAGGGGGCACAACTTTCTTT.

The CDR3 sequence: CASSLDTSFNQPQHF. The CDR3, as DNA: TGTGCCAGCAGTTTAGACACAAGCTTCAATCAGCCCCAGCATTTT. The V and J genes are TRBV27 and TRBJ1-5; D ambiguous. CDR1 is MNHEY and CDR2 is SMNVEV in the germline V gene (reference sequence). The CDR3 spans 15 residues. Trimming shortened V by 2 bases and J by 3 bases, and 11 bases separated the two germline ends.

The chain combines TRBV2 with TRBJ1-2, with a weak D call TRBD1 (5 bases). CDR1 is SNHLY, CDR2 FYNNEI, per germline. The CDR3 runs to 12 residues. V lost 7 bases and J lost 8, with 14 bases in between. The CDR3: CASKQDVDGYTF. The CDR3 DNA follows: TGTGCCAGCAAACAGGACGTCGACGGCTACACCTTC. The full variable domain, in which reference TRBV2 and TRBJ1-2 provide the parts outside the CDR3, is EPEVTQTPSHQVTQMGQEVILRCVPISNHLYFYWYRQILGQKVEFLVSFYNNEISEKSEIFDDQFSVERPDGSNFTLKIRSTKLEDSAMYFCASKQDVDGYTFGSGTRLTVV.

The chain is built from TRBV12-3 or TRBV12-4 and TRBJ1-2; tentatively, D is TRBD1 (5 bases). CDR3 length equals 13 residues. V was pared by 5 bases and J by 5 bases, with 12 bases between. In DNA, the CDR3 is TGTGCCAGCAGTCCAGGGACCCTTTATGGCTACACCTTC. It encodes CASSPGTLYGYTF.

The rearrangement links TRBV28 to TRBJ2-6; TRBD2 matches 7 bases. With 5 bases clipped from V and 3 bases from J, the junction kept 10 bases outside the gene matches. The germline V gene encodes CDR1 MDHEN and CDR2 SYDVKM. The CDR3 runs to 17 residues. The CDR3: CASSLSGGFGGANVLTF. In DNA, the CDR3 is TGTGCCAGCAGTCTGTCCGGGGGGTTTGGTGGGGCCAACGTCCTGACTTTC.

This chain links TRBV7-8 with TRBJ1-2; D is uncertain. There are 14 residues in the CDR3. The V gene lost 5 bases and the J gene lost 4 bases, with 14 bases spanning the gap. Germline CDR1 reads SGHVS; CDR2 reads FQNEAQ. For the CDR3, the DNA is TGTGCCAGCAGCGGGCGACTGGGAATCTATGGCTACACCTTC. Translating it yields CASSGRLGIYGYTF.

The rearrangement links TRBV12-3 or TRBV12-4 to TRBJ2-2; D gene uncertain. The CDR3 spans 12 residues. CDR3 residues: CVNGPTPGELFF. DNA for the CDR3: TGTGTTAACGGGCCAACGCCCGGGGAGCTGTTTTTT.

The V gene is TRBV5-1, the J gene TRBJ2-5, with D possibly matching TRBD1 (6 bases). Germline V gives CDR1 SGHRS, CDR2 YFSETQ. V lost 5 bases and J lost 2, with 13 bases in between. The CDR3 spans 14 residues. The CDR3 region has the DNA TGCGCCAGCAGAATGACAGGCAATCAAGAGACCCAGTACTTC. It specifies CASRMTGNQETQYF.

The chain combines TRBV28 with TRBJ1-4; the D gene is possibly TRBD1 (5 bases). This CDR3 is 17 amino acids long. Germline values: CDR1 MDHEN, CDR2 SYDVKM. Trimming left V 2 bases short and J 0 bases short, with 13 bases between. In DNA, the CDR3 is TGTGCCAGCAGTTTAGGGAGGGGAAGGGCAACTAATGAAAAACTGTTTTTT. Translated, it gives CASSLGRGRATNEKLFF.

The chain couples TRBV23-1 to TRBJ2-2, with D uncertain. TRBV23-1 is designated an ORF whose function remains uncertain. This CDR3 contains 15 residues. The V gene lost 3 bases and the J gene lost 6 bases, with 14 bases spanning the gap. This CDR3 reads CASSHGQADAGELFF. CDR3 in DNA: TGCGCCAGCAGTCACGGGCAGGCCGACGCCGGGGAGCTGTTTTTT.

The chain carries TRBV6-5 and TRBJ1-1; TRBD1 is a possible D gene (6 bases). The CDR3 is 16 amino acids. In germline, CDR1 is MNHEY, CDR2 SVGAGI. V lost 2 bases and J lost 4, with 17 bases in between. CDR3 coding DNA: TGTGCCAGCAGTTACGATCCGCGGGGGCACGGCACTGAAGCTTTCTTT. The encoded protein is CASSYDPRGHGTEAFF.

The CDR3 DNA follows: TGTGCCAGCAGCTTGGATACCGCCGGGCGGATCGGCTACACCTTC. This sequence encodes CASSLDTAGRIGYTF. The chain links TRBV5-5 to TRBJ1-2; D unclear. The CDR3 runs to 15 residues. The germline V and J ends were trimmed by 0 bases and 8 bases, with 17 bases remaining between them. Germline lookup yields CDR1 SGHKS and CDR2 YYEKEE (reference sequence).

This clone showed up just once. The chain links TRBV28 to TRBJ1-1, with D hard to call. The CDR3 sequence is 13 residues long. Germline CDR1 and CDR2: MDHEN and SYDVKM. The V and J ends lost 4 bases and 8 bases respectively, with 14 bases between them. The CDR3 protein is CASSYPARREAFF. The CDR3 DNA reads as TGTGCCAGCAGTTACCCAGCCCGGCGCGAAGCTTTCTTT.

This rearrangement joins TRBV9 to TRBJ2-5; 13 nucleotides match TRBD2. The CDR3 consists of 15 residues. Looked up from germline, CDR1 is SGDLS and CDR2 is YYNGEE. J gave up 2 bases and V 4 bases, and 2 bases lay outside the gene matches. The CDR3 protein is CASSPGLAGQETQYF. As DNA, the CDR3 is TGTGCCAGCAGCCCGGGACTAGCGGGACAAGAGACCCAGTACTTC.